The 4 T cell receptor beta chains reported below all come from one sample, sequenced in a study of OX40 agonist ivuxolimab in advanced cancers. Repertoires were generated with immunoSEQ multiplex PCR, while TCRdb's copy carries only in-frame clones and drops some. The table records 65,000 to 95,000 clones, about 90% of them present only once. Sequenced material: CD4+ or CD8+ T cells sorted from blood, taken in a trial of the OX40 agonist ivuxolimab. The source of these receptors is an adult with an advanced solid tumor such as melanoma, head and neck, liver or kidney cancer.

This clone has only one observation. CDR3 in amino acids: CASSLVLAGVPSTDTQYF. In nucleotides, the CDR3 is TGTGCCAGCAGCTTGGTGCTAGCGGGAGTTCCTAGCACAGATACGCAGTATTTT. This rearrangement joins TRBV5-6 to TRBJ2-3, with 10 bases that match TRBD2. Per germline, CDR1 SGHDT and CDR2 YYEEEE. The CDR3 runs 18 residues. The J segment lost 0 bases and the V segment lost 0 bases, leaving 7 bases of the junction unmatched.

The gene calls are TRBV19 and TRBJ2-2; 8 bases align to TRBD1. The germline V gene has CDR1 LNHDA and CDR2 SQIVND (reference sequence). V trimming: 4 bases; J trimming: 7 bases; junction bases outside the gene matches: 8. The CDR3 consists of 15 residues. DNA of the CDR3: TGTGCCAGTAGTAGGGACAGGAGGGTTGGCGGGGAGCTGTTTTTT. It specifies CASSRDRRVGGELFF.

The V and J genes are TRBV5-5 and TRBJ1-3, with D uncertain. V was pared by 1 base and J by 0 bases, with 8 bases between. Germline values: CDR1 SGHKS, CDR2 YYEKEE (reference sequence). The CDR3 length is 15 residues. CDR3 coding DNA: TGTGCCAGCAGCTTGCTTTGGAGCTCTGGAAACACCATATATTTT. It translates to CASSLLWSSGNTIYF.

The chain joins TRBV6-1 to TRBJ2-7, with unresolved D. Germline loops: CDR1 MNHNS, CDR2 SASEGT. This CDR3 spans 12 amino acids. V dropped 6 bases and J dropped 5 bases, with 11 bases sitting between them. CDR3 sequence: CASSYKGDEQYF. For the CDR3, the DNA is TGTGCCAGCAGCTACAAAGGCGACGAGCAGTACTTC.